These T cell receptor beta chains were read from a single sample in a study of blood T cell repertoires in COVID-19. Sequencing used immunoSEQ multiplex PCR; TCRdb keeps in-frame clones, though not all of them. The sample comprises approximately 250,000 clones, around 84% of which are singletons, and around 4.2% rests with the top ten. Input material: peripheral blood. The source of these receptors is a man in his sixties with acute or convalescent COVID-19. Each CDR3 is given with its conserved first and last residue. A D gene is named only where the DNA matches it firmly. Size is omitted from some rows. Given values are once, few, many or a class for expanded clones.

cdr3_aa,cdr3_nt,d_call,clone_size,j_call,v_call
CASSVGQVEQFF,TGTGCCAGCAGCGTAGGACAGGTTGAGCAGTTCTTC,TRBD1,NA,TRBJ2-1,TRBV3-1/TRBV3-2
CASSPGTGRDEQFF,TGTGCCAGCTCACCAGGGACAGGGAGGGATGAGCAGTTCTTC,TRBD1,NA,TRBJ2-1,TRBV18
CASSPLYGYTF,TGTGCCAGCAGTCCCCTCTATGGCTACACCTTC,NA,NA,TRBJ1-2,TRBV27
CASSYFGDVTQYF,TGTGCCAGCAGTTATTTTGGAGATGTTACGCAGTATTTT,NA,NA,TRBJ2-3,TRBV6-2/TRBV6-3
CASSYSTLAGGQRTDTQYF,TGTGCCAGCAGTTACTCGACTCTAGCGGGAGGGCAGAGGACAGATACGCAGTATTTT,TRBD2,once,TRBJ2-3,TRBV6-2/TRBV6-3
CASSGRNRGQDTQYF,TGTGCCAGCAGCGGAAGGAACAGGGGGCAAGATACGCAGTATTTT,TRBD1,NA,TRBJ2-3,TRBV6-5
CASSFTARDTQYF,TGTGCTAGCAGCTTCACTGCTCGAGATACGCAGTATTTT,NA,NA,TRBJ2-3,TRBV7-7
CASSLGRGRGNTEAFF,TGTGCCAGCAGCCTCGGGCGGGGGCGAGGGAACACTGAAGCTTTCTTT,NA,NA,TRBJ1-1,TRBV27
CARPQGANTEAFF,TGCGCCAGACCACAGGGGGCGAACACTGAAGCTTTCTTT,TRBD1,NA,TRBJ1-1,TRBV10-1
CASSDGTGGSGANVLTF,TGTGCCAGCAGTGACGGGACAGGGGGATCTGGGGCCAACGTCCTGACTTTC,TRBD1,NA,TRBJ2-6,TRBV6-1
CASSPRYEQYF,TGTGCCAGCAGTCCTCGCTACGAGCAGTACTTC,NA,once,TRBJ2-7,TRBV6-6
CASSQETNQPQHF,TGCGCCAGCAGCCAAGAAACAAATCAGCCCCAGCATTTT,NA,NA,TRBJ1-5,TRBV4-1
CATSSRDSYTLSLQFF,TGTGCCACCAGCAGCCGGGACTCCTACACCCTCTCTTTGCAGTTCTTC,NA,NA,TRBJ2-1,TRBV15
CASSYRQANQPQHF,TGTGCCAGCAGCTACCGACAGGCTAATCAGCCCCAGCATTTT,NA,NA,TRBJ1-5,TRBV7-2
CASSPTVNYGYTF,TGTGCCAGCTCACCGACTGTAAACTATGGCTACACCTTC,NA,NA,TRBJ1-2,TRBV18
CASSLAGVTDTQYF,TGTGCCAGCAGCCTTGCGGGCGTCACAGATACGCAGTATTTT,NA,NA,TRBJ2-3,TRBV7-3
CASSQDGQRTGGPGNTIYF,TGCGCCAGCAGCCAAGATGGGCAACGGACGGGAGGACCTGGAAACACCATATATTTT,NA,NA,TRBJ1-3,TRBV4-1
CASKTGLAGIKFYNEQFF,TGTGCCAGCAAGACGGGACTAGCGGGAATCAAATTTTACAATGAGCAGTTCTTC,TRBD2,few,TRBJ2-1,TRBV25-1
CASSQDLGLAGVRRTDTQYF,TGCGCCAGCAGCCAAGATTTGGGACTAGCGGGAGTGCGGCGGACAGATACGCAGTATTTT,TRBD2,NA,TRBJ2-3,TRBV4-1
CASSLNVRDREAFF,TGTGCCAGCAGCCTGAACGTCCGGGACAGGGAAGCTTTCTTT,TRBD1,NA,TRBJ1-1,TRBV7-6
CASSLTSGKDTQYF,TGTGCCAGCAGCCTGACTAGCGGTAAAGATACGCAGTATTTT,TRBD2,NA,TRBJ2-3,TRBV3-1/TRBV3-2
CASSLERFYGYTF,TGTGCCAGCAGTTTAGAACGGTTCTATGGCTACACCTTC,NA,NA,TRBJ1-2,TRBV12-3/TRBV12-4
CASSSPSEQFF,TGTGCCAGCAGCTCCCCTTCCGAGCAGTTCTTC,NA,once,TRBJ2-1,TRBV7-2
CASNAQGGSYEQYF,TGTGCCAGCAACGCCCAGGGGGGCTCCTACGAGCAGTACTTC,NA,NA,TRBJ2-7,TRBV2
CASSQDRTGETDTQYF,TGTGCCAGCAGCCAAGATAGAACGGGGGAGACAGATACGCAGTATTTT,NA,NA,TRBJ2-3,TRBV4-2
CASSIGLAGGSTDTQYF,TGTGCCAGTAGTATAGGGCTAGCGGGAGGGTCGACAGATACGCAGTATTTT,TRBD2,NA,TRBJ2-3,TRBV19
CASSPRTGGNEQFF,TGTGCCAGCAGTCCCAGGACAGGGGGCAATGAGCAGTTCTTC,TRBD1,NA,TRBJ2-1,TRBV5-5
CATGDYRNTIYF,TGTGCCACAGGGGACTATCGAAACACCATATATTTT,NA,NA,TRBJ1-3,TRBV19
CASSPLAGWGEETQYF,TGTGCCAGCAGCCCTCTTGCAGGGTGGGGGGAAGAGACCCAGTACTTC,NA,NA,TRBJ2-5,TRBV7-6
CASSQDRLAGNEQYF,TGTGCCAGCAGCCAAGATCGACTAGCGGGAAACGAGCAGTACTTC,TRBD2,NA,TRBJ2-7,TRBV3-1/TRBV3-2
CASSPRAGSSYNEQFF,TGTGCCAGCTCACCAAGGGCGGGTAGCTCCTACAATGAGCAGTTCTTC,NA,NA,TRBJ2-1,TRBV18
CASSITGTASGKLFF,TGTGCCAGCAGCATTACCGGGACAGCAAGCGGAAAACTGTTTTTT,TRBD1,NA,TRBJ1-4,TRBV11-1
CASSTYQGAKAKNIQYF,TGTGCCAGCAGTACATATCAGGGGGCAAAGGCCAAAAACATTCAGTACTTC,TRBD1,NA,TRBJ2-4,TRBV2
CASSLQTGSYEQYF,TGTGCCAGCAGCTTACAGACAGGTTCCTACGAGCAGTACTTC,NA,NA,TRBJ2-7,TRBV7-2
CASSIVEGEGEETQYF,TGTGCCAGTAGTATAGTCGAAGGGGAGGGCGAGGAGACCCAGTACTTC,TRBD2,NA,TRBJ2-5,TRBV19
CASSPHPLTGESYEQYF,TGTGCCAGCAGCCCACACCCGTTGACAGGCGAGTCCTACGAGCAGTACTTC,NA,NA,TRBJ2-7,TRBV5-4
CASSLWTSETNEQFF,TGTGCCAGCAGCTTATGGACTAGCGAGACCAATGAGCAGTTCTTC,TRBD2,NA,TRBJ2-1,TRBV7-9
CASSHGTGKETQYF,TGCGCCAGCAGCCACGGGACAGGCAAAGAGACCCAGTACTTC,TRBD1,NA,TRBJ2-5,TRBV5-1
CASRKSTGNSYNEQFF,TGCGCCAGCAGGAAATCGACTGGTAACTCCTACAATGAGCAGTTCTTC,NA,NA,TRBJ2-1,TRBV4-1
CASSYGTRTYEQYF,TGTGCCAGCAGCTACGGGACTAGAACCTACGAGCAGTACTTC,TRBD2,once,TRBJ2-7,TRBV11-1
CASSQGYYGYTF,TGTGCCAGCAGTCAGGGGTACTATGGCTACACCTTC,NA,NA,TRBJ1-2,TRBV6-2/TRBV6-3
CASSSLGGDTEAFF,TGTGCCAGCAGCTCACTAGGGGGGGACACTGAAGCTTTCTTT,NA,NA,TRBJ1-1,TRBV11-1
CASSHTSRRTDTQYF,TGTGCCAGCAGCCATACGTCGAGGAGGACAGATACGCAGTATTTT,NA,NA,TRBJ2-3,TRBV14
CASSQDRQGAFSGANVLTF,TGCGCCAGCAGCCAAGATCGACAGGGGGCCTTCTCTGGGGCCAACGTCCTGACTTTC,TRBD1,NA,TRBJ2-6,TRBV4-3
CASSVRAGTRHEQFF,TGTGCCAGCAGCGTCCGGGCCGGGACTAGGCATGAGCAGTTCTTC,TRBD2,NA,TRBJ2-1,TRBV9
CASSKTGGPSDEQYF,TGTGCCAGCAGCAAAACAGGGGGCCCATCAGACGAGCAGTACTTC,TRBD1,NA,TRBJ2-7,TRBV7-3
CASSLVRGAGYNEQFF,TGCGCCAGCAGCTTGGTACGGGGCGCGGGGTACAATGAGCAGTTCTTC,NA,NA,TRBJ2-1,TRBV5-1
CASSLGPTPGETQYF,TGTGCCAGCAGCTTAGGACCGACCCCAGGGGAGACCCAGTACTTC,NA,NA,TRBJ2-5,TRBV11-2